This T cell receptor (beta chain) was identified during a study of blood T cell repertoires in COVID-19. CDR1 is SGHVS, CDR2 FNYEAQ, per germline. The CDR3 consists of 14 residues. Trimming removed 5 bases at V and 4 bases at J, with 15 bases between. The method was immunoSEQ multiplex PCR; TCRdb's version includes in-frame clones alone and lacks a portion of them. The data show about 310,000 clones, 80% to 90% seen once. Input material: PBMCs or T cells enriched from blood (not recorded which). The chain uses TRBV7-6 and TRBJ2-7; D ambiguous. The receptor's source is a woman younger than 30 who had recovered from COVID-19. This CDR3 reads CASSPVGFEYEQYF. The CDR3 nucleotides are TGTGCCAGCAGCCCCGTCGGGTTCGAGTACGAGCAGTACTTC.